This T cell receptor beta chain was identified during a study of cytomegalovirus exposure and HLA in healthy donors. Study conclusions and caveats: An analysis that was carried out later associated 17,000 or so TCR beta sequences with HLA alleles at 0.05 false discovery rate.

The donors were healthy bone marrow donors. The CDR3 is made up of 13 amino acids. V lost 4 bases and J lost 5, with 12 bases in between. Per the germline V gene, CDR1 is SGHDT and CDR2 is YYEEEE. PCR was performed using 60 Vbeta and 13 Jbeta primers. Profiled with immunoSEQ multiplex PCR; TCRdb holds only in-frame clones, not every one. The sample consists of 35,000 to 50,000 clones, about 85% of them appearing once. A remark on this clone: Its antigen remains unknown.

The receptor was isolated from a man aged 45 to 65 in good health and CMV-seronegative. The chain joins TRBV5-6 to TRBJ1-1; D call uncertain. Sequencing was carried out using PBMCs. CDR3 residues: CASSVGSETEAFF. CDR3 nucleotide sequence: TGTGCCAGCAGCGTGGGTTCTGAGACTGAAGCTTTCTTT.